The next 23 T cell receptor beta chains were all read from a single sample in a study of cytomegalovirus exposure and HLA in healthy donors. PCR involved 60 Vbeta and 13 Jbeta primers. Sequencing was performed with immunoSEQ multiplex PCR; in TCRdb, only in-frame clones are kept and a portion is missing. The top ten clones hold 1.5% of a sample with around 170,000 clones, over 80% of them seen once. Sequencing used PBMCs. These receptors were collected from a man between 40 and 49 years old in good health and CMV-seronegative.

J is TRBJ1-1 and V is TRBV9; the match to TRBD1 covers 9 bases. Trimming at V came to 0 bases and at J to 12 bases, leaving 6 bases not matched to a gene. This CDR3 is 13 amino acids long. Per the germline V gene, CDR1 is SGDLS and CDR2 is YYNGEE. In DNA form, the CDR3 reads TGTGCCAGCAGCGTAGGAGGGACAGGGCCGTCTTTCTTT. It translates to CASSVGGTGPSFF.

This chain connects TRBV6-5 to TRBJ2-5; weak D call: TRBD1 (6 bases). The CDR3 has 14 amino acids. CDR1 and CDR2 (germline): MNHEY, SVGAGI. Trimming removed 7 bases at V and 5 bases at J, with 17 bases between. This CDR3 reads CASKGFKGDETQYF. The CDR3 DNA reads TGTGCCAGCAAGGGCTTTAAGGGGGACGAGACCCAGTACTTC.

This chain connects TRBV27 to TRBJ2-5, with 15 bases fitting TRBD2. Trimming at V came to 7 bases and at J to 2 bases, leaving 8 bases not matched to a gene. The CDR3 has 17 residues. Germline values: CDR1 MNHEY, CDR2 SMNVEV (reference sequence). The DNA of the CDR3 is TGTGCCAGCACCCTAAAGGGACTAGCGGGGGGACAAGAGACCCAGTACTTC. Protein: CASTLKGLAGGQETQYF.

The chain carries TRBV5-1 and TRBJ2-3; TRBD2 matches 10 bases. With 2 bases clipped from V and 7 bases from J, the junction kept 7 bases outside the gene matches. Germline lookup yields CDR1 SGHRS and CDR2 YFSETQ. CDR3 length: 15 residues. The CDR3 reads CASSFPGTSANTQYF. CDR3 nucleotides: TGCGCCAGCAGCTTCCCCGGGACTAGCGCTAATACGCAGTATTTT.

This clone was picked up a small number of times. This rearrangement joins TRBV11-2 to TRBJ2-2, with a weak D call TRBD2 (7 bases). V lost 3 bases and J 3 bases, leaving 14 bases between the germline ends. The CDR3 is made up of 16 amino acids. The V gene's germline CDR1 is SGHAT and CDR2 FQNNGV. In nucleotides, the CDR3 is TGTGCCAGCAGCTTCTCCGCGGGGGCCTACACCGGGGAGCTGTTTTTT. Translated: CASSFSAGAYTGELFF.

The rearrangement uses TRBV5-1 and TRBJ2-6; D might be TRBD2 (5 bases). Deletions cut 4 bases from V and 0 bases from J, with 20 bases between. Germline V CDR1 and CDR2: SGHRS, YFSETQ. CDR3 size: 19 residues. CDR3 bases: TGCGCCAGCAGCCCCTACCTAGCAGGTTGGGGCTCTGGGGCCAACGTCCTGACTTTC. Encoded protein: CASSPYLAGWGSGANVLTF.

The rearrangement uses TRBV5-4 and TRBJ2-7; TRBD1 agrees at 11 bases. Per the germline V gene, CDR1 is SGHNT and CDR2 is YYREEE (reference sequence). This CDR3 has 14 amino acids. Trimming at V came to 4 bases and at J to 4 bases, leaving 4 bases not matched to a gene. The CDR3, as DNA: TGTGCCAGCAGCCAAGGGACAGGGGGGTACGAGCAGTACTTC. Translated: CASSQGTGGYEQYF.

This rearrangement joins TRBV5-1 to TRBJ2-1; 9 bases match TRBD2. V shed 0 bases and J 5 bases; nucleotides not matched to a gene: 0. The CDR3 is 14 amino acids. CDR1 is SGHRS, CDR2 YFSETQ, per germline. CDR3 sequence reads: CASSLVAGDNEQFF. For the CDR3, the DNA is TGCGCCAGCAGCTTGGTAGCGGGGGACAATGAGCAGTTCTTC.

The rearrangement uses TRBV4-3 and TRBJ1-5, with D unclear. Germline V gives CDR1 LGHNA, CDR2 YSLEER. Trimming removed 3 bases at V and 4 bases at J, with 19 bases between. This CDR3 has 17 amino acids. CDR3 sequence reads: CASSQRAWAGINQPQHF. CDR3 nucleotide sequence: TGCGCCAGCAGCCAGAGGGCCTGGGCAGGCATAAATCAGCCCCAGCATTTT.

The genes are TRBV23-1 and TRBJ1-5; D is possibly TRBD1 (5 bases). TRBV23-1 carries the ORF label, with uncertain function. Trimming shortened V by 1 base and J by 6 bases, and 16 bases separated the two germline ends. The CDR3 has 16 amino acids. CDR3 nucleotide sequence: TGCGCCAGCAGTCAATTCTCAAAGAGGGGAGGTCAGCCCCAGCATTTT. Its protein is CASSQFSKRGGQPQHF.

The rearrangement links TRBV19 to TRBJ1-1; 7 bases map to TRBD1. J lost 5 bases, V lost 7 bases, and 16 bases had no gene match. Germline V gene sequence: CDR1 LNHDA, CDR2 SQIVND (reference sequence). CDR3 length: 16 residues. This CDR3 is CASNPPVGRGFTEAFF. The CDR3 DNA sequence: TGTGCCAGTAACCCCCCCGTTGGCAGGGGGTTTACTGAAGCTTTCTTT.

This sequence joins TRBV6-5 and TRBJ2-7; possibly TRBD2 for D (6 bases). The CDR3 consists of 14 residues. CDR1 and CDR2 from the germline V gene are MNHEY and SVGAGI. V was trimmed by 6 bases and J by 4 bases, leaving 16 bases between them. CDR3 loop: CASSLGLSSYEQYF. DNA for the CDR3: TGTGCCAGCAGCCTGGGACTCAGTAGTTACGAGCAGTACTTC.

The chain carries TRBV25-1 and TRBJ2-5, with D unresolved. The CDR3 sequence is 14 residues long. Germline V CDR1 and CDR2: MGHDK, SYGVNS. V lost 2 bases and J lost 0, with 7 bases in between. The CDR3 sequence: CASSEVEYQETQYF. CDR3 nucleotides: TGTGCCAGCAGTGAAGTCGAGTACCAAGAGACCCAGTACTTC.

The V call is TRBV7-2, the J call TRBJ2-5, with 7 bases aligning to TRBD1. Looked up from germline, CDR1 is SGHTA and CDR2 is FQGNSA. CDR3 length equals 16 residues. V dropped 1 base and J dropped 3; count of bases not matched to a gene: 8. CDR3 coding DNA: TGTGCCAGCAGCTTAGTTCCCGGGACAGCAAAAGAGACCCAGTACTTC. Translated: CASSLVPGTAKETQYF.

This CDR3 reads CASSPGTSGRGEQFF. In nucleotides, the CDR3 is TGTGCCAGCAGCCCGGGGACTAGCGGGAGAGGGGAGCAGTTCTTC. The V and J genes are TRBV9 and TRBJ2-1; 14 bases map to TRBD2. This CDR3 spans 15 amino acids. CDR1 is SGDLS, CDR2 YYNGEE, per germline. V lost 4 bases and J lost 10; bases outside the gene matches: 7.

The chain recombines TRBV7-9 with TRBJ1-2, with D possibly being TRBD1 (6 bases). The CDR3 runs 13 residues. Trimming removed 1 base from V and 4 bases from J, with 7 bases in between. The germline gives CDR1 SEHNR, CDR2 FQNEAQ (reference sequence). CDR3: CASSLVGGYGYTF. CDR3 nucleotide sequence: TGTGCCAGCAGCTTAGTAGGGGGCTATGGCTACACCTTC.

This chain links TRBV6-6 with TRBJ1-1; 8 bases map to TRBD1. The CDR3 length is 14 residues. Germline CDR1 and CDR2: MNHNY and SVGAGI (reference sequence). With V trimmed by 7 bases and J by 5 bases, 9 bases remained unmatched. The CDR3 here is CASTPPGGETEAFF. Here the CDR3 DNA reads TGTGCCAGCACCCCCCCAGGGGGCGAGACTGAAGCTTTCTTT.

The chain joins TRBV19 to TRBJ2-7; weak D call: TRBD1 (5 bases). The germline CDR1 and CDR2 sequences are LNHDA and SQIVND (reference sequence). CDR3 length equals 14 residues. Trimming took 7 bases from V and 3 from J, leaving 16 bases between them. CDR3 DNA sequence: TGTGCCAGTACCGAGACAGTGGGATACTACGAGCAGTACTTC. It translates to CASTETVGYYEQYF.

CDR3 in DNA: TGTGCCAGCAGTTTTGGAGGGGCCAGGGAGACCCAGTACTTC. This translates into CASSFGGARETQYF. The gene calls are TRBV27 and TRBJ2-5; D is possibly TRBD2 (6 bases). Germline values: CDR1 MNHEY, CDR2 SMNVEV (reference sequence). V was clipped by 3 bases and J by 5 bases, with 13 bases between them. The CDR3 has 14 amino acids.

The table lists this clone with a count of one. The chain recombines TRBV29-1 with TRBJ1-4; no definite D call. Germline values: CDR1 SQVTM, CDR2 ANQGSEA. V was pared by 4 bases and J by 8 bases, with 11 bases between. The CDR3 totals 12 residues. CDR3 bases: TGCAGCGTTGCGTCGGCGGAAGAAAAACTGTTTTTT. This translates into CSVASAEEKLFF.

The table lists this clone with a count of one. This chain connects TRBV7-8 to TRBJ1-3; possible D gene TRBD1, 5 bases. The CDR3 runs 16 residues. The V and J ends lost 0 bases and 4 bases respectively, with 13 bases between them. Germline V CDR1 and CDR2: SGHVS, FQNEAQ. CDR3 nucleotides: TGTGCCAGCAGCTTAGCAAGTCAGGGTCCCGGAAACACCATATATTTT. The encoded protein is CASSLASQGPGNTIYF.

The V call is TRBV18, the J call TRBJ2-6, with TRBD1 matching over 8 bases. V was pared by 4 bases and J by 9 bases, with 8 bases of the junction left unmatched. The CDR3 loop spans 15 amino acids. Germline CDR1 KGHSH, CDR2 LQKENI. The CDR3, as DNA: TGTGCCAGCTCACACCTGGACAGGGCTGGCAACGTCCTGACTTTC. It encodes CASSHLDRAGNVLTF.

The CDR3 loop reads CASSFPGRVYEQYF. The CDR3 DNA reads as TGTGCCAGCAGTTTTCCCGGTCGGGTCTACGAGCAGTACTTC. This chain uses TRBV28 with TRBJ2-7; no firm D call. In germline, CDR1 is MDHEN, CDR2 SYDVKM. The length of the CDR3 is 14 residues. Deletions cut 3 bases from V and 3 bases from J, with 12 bases between.